This T cell receptor (beta chain) was sequenced for a study of shared clonotypes between healthy human individuals. Study-wide results and limits: Incompleteness in sorted-subset sequencing, despite large depth, was shown by rarefaction. Richness estimates generally favored naive over memory subsets.

The assay ran at deep level. Sequenced by immunoSEQ multiplex PCR; TCRdb stores in-frame clones only, minus some. Of about 1,900,000 clones listed, about 95% are singletons. In regard to this clone: Its antigen is still unknown.

Cells designated naive CD8 were CD45RO-negative and were positively selected for CCR7, with terminally differentiated effector memory CD45RA+ cells excluded. The donor population consisted of healthy HIV-negative adults with no recent acute infections or vaccinations. Between the trimmed V and J ends, which lost 1 base and 4 bases, there was a span of 14 bases. Germline lookup yields CDR1 MGHRA and CDR2 YSYEKL. The CDR3 has 15 residues. Sequenced: naive CD8+ T cells sorted from blood. The chain carries TRBV4-1 and TRBJ2-7; D is perhaps TRBD2 (6 bases). The TCR was taken from a young man in good health. The CDR3 here is CASSQGHGSRYEQYF. The CDR3 region has the DNA TGCGCCAGCAGCCAAGGGCACGGGAGTAGGTACGAGCAGTACTTC.